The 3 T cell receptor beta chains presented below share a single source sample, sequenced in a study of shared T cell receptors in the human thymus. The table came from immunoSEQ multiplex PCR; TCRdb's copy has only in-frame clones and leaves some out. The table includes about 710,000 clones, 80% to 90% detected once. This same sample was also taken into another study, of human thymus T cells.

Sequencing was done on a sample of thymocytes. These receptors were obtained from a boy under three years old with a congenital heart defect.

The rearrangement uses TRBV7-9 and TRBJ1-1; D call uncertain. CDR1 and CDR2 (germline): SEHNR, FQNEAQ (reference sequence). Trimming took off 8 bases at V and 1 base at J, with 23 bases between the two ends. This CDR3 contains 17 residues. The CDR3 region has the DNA TGTGCCAGCGACCCCCCCGGGGAGGCAGGACCGAACACTGAAGCTTTCTTT. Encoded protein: CASDPPGEAGPNTEAFF. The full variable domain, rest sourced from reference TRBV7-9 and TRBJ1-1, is DTGVSQNPRHKITKRGQNVTFRCDPISEHNRLYWYRQTLGQGPEFLTYFQNEAQLEKSRLLSDRFSAERPKGSFSTLEIQRTEQGDSAMYLCASDPPGEAGPNTEAFFGQGTRLTVV.

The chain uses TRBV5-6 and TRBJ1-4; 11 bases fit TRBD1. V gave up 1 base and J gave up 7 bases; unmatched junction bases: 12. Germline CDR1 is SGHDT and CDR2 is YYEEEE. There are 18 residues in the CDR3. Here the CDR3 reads CASSLKGGTGGYGEKLFF. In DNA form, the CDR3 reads TGTGCCAGCAGCTTGAAGGGTGGGACAGGGGGTTATGGTGAAAAACTGTTTTTT.

CDR3 sequence (DNA): TGTGCCAGCAGTGAAGCTCGGGCGGGTTATAGCAATCAGCCCCAGCATTTT. Protein product: CASSEARAGYSNQPQHF. The rearrangement links TRBV6-1 to TRBJ1-5, with D hard to call. This CDR3 is 17 amino acids long. CDR1 is MNHNS, CDR2 SASEGT, per germline. V lost 0 bases to trimming and J lost 0 bases, with 12 bases between them.